These 21 T cell receptor beta chains were all obtained from the same sample, sequenced in a study of T cell repertoires in cytomegalovirus infection. A single record per CDR3 protein comes from TCRdb applying MiXCR to the reads. Among more than 400,000 distinct CDR3 sequences listed, 26% were seen once. Sequenced sample: PBMCs. Receptors were obtained from a human donor in good health (CMV status not recorded). Some clones in this sample may be carry-over from other donors' samples.

The chain carries TRBV29-1 and TRBJ2-7; D call uncertain. The CDR3 spans 12 residues. The V gene's germline CDR1 is SQVTM and CDR2 ANQGSEA. The V gene lost 4 bases and the J gene lost 2 bases, with 9 bases spanning the gap. The CDR3 is CSVGDGPYEQYV. The CDR3 region has the DNA TGCAGCGTTGGCGATGGCCCCTACGAGCAGTACGTC.

The V call is TRBV11-2, the J call TRBJ2-7; 9 bases line up with TRBD1. This CDR3 is 15 amino acids long. J gave up 2 bases and V 8 bases, and 10 bases lay outside the gene matches. Germline-derived CDR1 and CDR2 are SGHAT and FQNNGV. The CDR3 loop is CASYRTGDGAYEQYV. In nucleotides, the CDR3 is TGTGCCAGCTATAGGACAGGGGACGGAGCCTACGAGCAGTACGTC.

This rearrangement joins TRBV12-3 or TRBV12-4 to TRBJ2-2; a weak D match, TRBD1 (6 bases). V was trimmed by 9 bases and J by 3 bases, leaving 14 bases between them. The CDR3 loop spans 14 amino acids. The CDR3 region is CASCRDTDTGELFF. As DNA, the CDR3 is TGTGCCAGTTGCCGGGACACGGACACCGGGGAGCTGTTTTTT.

This clonotype showed up many times. The CDR3, as DNA: TGTGCCAGCAGCTTAGGACAGGTCACCGGGGAGCTGTTTTTT. It is translated as CASSLGQVTGELFF. The chain carries TRBV7-2 and TRBJ2-2, with a weak D call TRBD1 (6 bases). Germline V gene sequence: CDR1 SGHTA, CDR2 FQGNSA. V gave up 1 base and J gave up 4 bases, with 7 bases separating them. The CDR3 contains 14 residues.

The chain employs TRBV11-3 and TRBJ2-5, with TRBD2 matching 7 bases. With V trimmed by 5 bases and J by 1 base, 4 bases remained unmatched. Per the germline V gene, CDR1 is SGHNT and CDR2 is YENEEA. The CDR3 is made up of 14 amino acids. CDR3 residues: CASSTRTSQETQYF. The DNA for the CDR3 is TGTGCCAGCAGCACACGGACTAGCCAAGAGACCCAGTACTTC.

Ten or more counts support this clonotype. The J gene is TRBJ2-3, the V gene TRBV7-2; D is unresolved. V lost 4 bases and J 0 bases, leaving 8 bases between the germline ends. Per the germline V gene, CDR1 is SGHTA and CDR2 is FQGNSA. This CDR3 spans 14 amino acids. The CDR3 spells CASSSLASTDTQYF. CDR3 nucleotides: TGTGCCAGCAGCTCTTTAGCCAGCACAGATACGCAGTATTTT.

The rearrangement uses TRBV6-5 and TRBJ2-1, with D perhaps matching TRBD1 or TRBD2 (5 bases each). The CDR3 has 16 residues. CDR1 and CDR2 from the germline V gene are MNHEY and SVGAGI. V shed 5 bases and J shed 1 base, with 15 bases lying between them. CDR3 nucleotides: TGTGCCAGCAGTGGGCCGGGACCTATGTCCTACAATGAGCAGTTCTTC. Residues: CASSGPGPMSYNEQFF.

The chain links TRBV7-6 to TRBJ2-1, with D unresolved. The ends were cut back, 1 base at V and 10 bases at J, with 11 bases in the middle. CDR3 length equals 13 residues. Germline V gene sequence: CDR1 SGHVS, CDR2 FNYEAQ. DNA for the CDR3: TGTGCCAGCAGCTTAGATATCCTCGGGGAGCAGTTCTTC. This translates into CASSLDILGEQFF.

At least ten counts were recorded for this clonotype. The V gene is TRBV7-9, the J gene TRBJ2-7, with 11 bases lining up with TRBD2. CDR1 SEHNR and CDR2 FQNEAQ come from the germline V gene (reference sequence). This CDR3 spans 17 amino acids. The V segment lost 3 bases and the J segment 4 bases; nucleotides outside the gene matches: 11. Written as DNA, the CDR3 is TGTGCCAGCAGCTTCCCTATTAGCGGGAGGGCCGTGTACGAGCAGTACGTC. Translating it yields CASSFPISGRAVYEQYV.

The chain employs TRBV24-1 and TRBJ2-1; 14 bases are shared with TRBD2. Trimming cost V 2 bases and J 11 bases; bases outside gene matches: 4. The CDR3 contains 15 residues. The germline gives CDR1 KGHDR, CDR2 SFDVKD. The CDR3 loop is CATSDWTSGRSQQFF. The CDR3 bases are TGTGCCACCAGTGATTGGACTAGCGGGAGGTCACAGCAGTTCTTC.

The V and J genes are TRBV4-1 and TRBJ2-1; tentatively, D is TRBD1 (6 bases). This CDR3 has 13 amino acids. Trimming shortened V by 1 base and J by 7 bases, and 8 bases separated the two germline ends. Germline CDR1 is MGHRA and CDR2 is YSYEKL. The CDR3 loop reads CASSQGTANEQFF. The CDR3 nucleotides are TGCGCCAGCAGCCAAGGGACAGCGAATGAGCAGTTCTTC.

This clonotype has a handful of counts. The J gene is TRBJ1-5, the V gene TRBV12-3 or TRBV12-4, with a tentative D call TRBD1 (5 bases). V was shortened by 2 bases and J by 0 bases, with 11 bases between the two germline ends. The CDR3 is 16 residues long. The CDR3 coding sequence is TGTGCCAGCAGTTTATTCGGGGGGAATAGCAATCAGCCCCAGCATTTT. Translated, it gives CASSLFGGNSNQPQHF.

This clonotype was detected only a few times. This chain connects TRBV4-3 to TRBJ2-1, with 8 bases fitting TRBD2. CDR3 length: 15 residues. CDR1 is LGHNA, CDR2 YSLEER, per germline. The V gene end was trimmed by 1 base and the J gene end by 9 bases; junction bases not matched to a gene: 8. As DNA, the CDR3 is TGCGCCAGCAGCCAAGTAGCGGGGCTGATCGGTGAGCAGTTCTTC. Its protein is CASSQVAGLIGEQFF.

As for this clonotype: With a much larger clone just one base away, this may be a read error. This sequence joins TRBV7-4 and TRBJ1-5; no clear D gene. Germline assignment: CDR1 SGHVT and CDR2 SQSDAQ. The CDR3 consists of 14 residues. DNA for the CDR3: TGTGTCAGCAGCCCTCCTTGGGTGGATCAGCCCCAGCATTTT. It is translated as CVSSPPWVDQPQHF. Using reference TRBV7-4 and TRBJ1-5 for the parts outside the CDR3, the full variable domain is GAGVSQSPRYKVAKRGRDVALRCDSISGHVTLYWYRQTLGQGSEVLTYSQSDAQRDKSGRPSGRFSAERPERSVSTLKIQRTEQGDSAVYLCVSSPPWVDQPQHFGDGTRLSIL.

This clonotype has just a few counts. CDR3 nucleotide sequence: TGTGCCACCAGTGATCCCACGGACGATAGGATTAATGAGCAGTTCTTC. Translation gives CATSDPTDDRINEQFF. This chain links TRBV24-1 with TRBJ2-1; D is unresolved. The ends were cut back, 3 bases at V and 7 bases at J, with 18 bases in the middle. Germline V CDR1 and CDR2: KGHDR, SFDVKD. The CDR3 length is 16 residues.

This clonotype showed up many times. The V gene is TRBV7-2, the J gene TRBJ2-1; perhaps TRBD2 as D (5 bases). Trimming removed 2 bases from V and 0 bases from J, with 8 bases in between. Germline assignment: CDR1 SGHTA and CDR2 FQGNSA. CDR3 length equals 15 residues. CDR3 sequence reads: CASSLRSGSYNEQFF. CDR3 sequence (DNA): TGTGCCAGCAGCTTAAGGAGCGGCTCCTACAATGAGCAGTTCTTC.

The sample holds a few counts of this clonotype. V and J are TRBV7-2 and TRBJ2-7; TRBD2 matches 10 bases. V trimming: 1 base; J trimming: 0 bases; junction bases outside the gene matches: 3. The CDR3 is made up of 16 amino acids. The V gene's germline CDR1 is SGHTA and CDR2 FQGNSA. The CDR3 DNA reads TGTGCCAGCAGCTTAGATGCTAGCGGGAGCTCCTACGAGCAGTACTTC. Encoded protein: CASSLDASGSSYEQYF.

This chain joins TRBV7-2 and TRBJ2-7, with a weak D call TRBD2 (6 bases). Germline assignment: CDR1 SGHTA and CDR2 FQGNSA. The germline V and J ends were trimmed by 3 bases and 6 bases, with 15 bases remaining between them. The CDR3 is 14 amino acids. For the CDR3, the DNA is TGTGCCAGCAGCTTGGAGGGGTTCCAGGGCGAGCAGTACTTC. It specifies CASSLEGFQGEQYF.

The J gene is TRBJ1-3, the V gene TRBV27; D not certain. V was shortened by 6 bases and J by 0 bases, with 9 bases between the two germline ends. The CDR3 covers 14 residues. Germline V gene lookup returns CDR1 MNHEY and CDR2 SMNVEV (reference sequence). CDR3 nucleotides: TGTGCCAGCAGCCAAAGTAACTCTGGAAACACCATATATTTT. Its translation: CASSQSNSGNTIYF.

The chain employs TRBV29-1 and TRBJ1-5; D is uncertain. Trimming removed 4 bases at V and 1 base at J, with 8 bases between. The CDR3 is 13 amino acids. The germline gives CDR1 SQVTM, CDR2 ANQGSEA. CDR3 loop: CSVVAGSNQPQHF. DNA for the CDR3: TGCAGCGTTGTGGCAGGCAGCAATCAGCCCCAGCATTTT.

The chain recombines TRBV19 with TRBJ2-1; weak D call: TRBD2 (5 bases). The CDR3 consists of 15 residues. V was cut by 3 bases and J by 12 bases, with 21 bases left in between. Germline CDR1 and CDR2: LNHDA and SQIVND (reference sequence). The CDR3 here is CASSMDSPQAIVQFF. DNA of the CDR3: TGTGCCAGTAGTATGGACTCCCCCCAGGCCATCGTGCAGTTCTTC.